Listed below are T cell receptor beta chains from one sample, sequenced in a study of blood T cell repertoires in COVID-19. Method: immunoSEQ multiplex PCR; TCRdb's copy keeps in-frame clones and lacks some. The data contain around 300,000 clones, 90% of them seen just once; the ten biggest clones take up approximately 4.5%. The sequenced material came from PBMCs or T cells enriched from blood (not recorded which). These TCRs come from a woman in her late teens or twenties with acute COVID-19. Both conserved end residues are part of each CDR3. Each record gives: D gene, V gene, J gene, clone size, CDR3 protein, CDR3 DNA. The D gene is left open where the match is weak. The size field is filled for only some rows; it gives once, few, many or a size class.

>NA|TRBV7-9|TRBJ2-1|NA
CASSQREINEQFF
TGTGCCAGCAGCCAACGAGAGATCAATGAGCAGTTCTTC
>NA|TRBV27|TRBJ2-3|NA
CASSLSPGVLITGTDTQYF
TGTGCCAGCAGTCTGTCCCCAGGGGTCTTAATTACGGGGACAGATACGCAGTATTTT
>NA|TRBV5-1|TRBJ1-1|NA
CASSLGGWEITEAFF
TGCGCCAGCAGCTTGGGCGGGTGGGAGATCACTGAAGCTTTCTTT
>NA|TRBV28|TRBJ1-1|NA
CASRLSRNTEAFF
TGTGCCAGCAGGCTTTCCAGGAACACTGAAGCTTTCTTT
>NA|TRBV29-1|TRBJ2-3|NA
CSVEWVTDTDSSTDTQYF
TGCAGCGTTGAATGGGTGACAGACACCGACTCTAGCACAGATACGCAGTATTTT
>TRBD1|TRBV19|TRBJ1-1|NA
CASSLDRGTEAFF
TGTGCCAGTAGCCTGGACAGGGGTACTGAAGCTTTCTTT
>NA|TRBV5-1|TRBJ1-4|NA
CASSSPGTNEKLFF
TGCGCCAGCAGCTCCCCAGGTACTAATGAAAAACTGTTTTTT
>TRBD1|TRBV12-5|TRBJ1-1|NA
CASGRGRGPLTEAFF
TGTGCTAGTGGTCGAGGCAGGGGGCCTTTAACTGAAGCTTTCTTT
>TRBD1|TRBV7-6|TRBJ2-5|once
CASSLAPGGETQYF
TGTGCCAGCAGCTTAGCCCCAGGGGGAGAGACCCAGTACTTC
>TRBD2|TRBV10-3|TRBJ2-7|NA
CAISAALAGEQYF
TGTGCCATCAGTGCCGCACTAGCGGGAGAGCAGTACTTC
>NA|TRBV19|TRBJ2-5|NA
CASSKYRDKEETQYF
TGTGCCAGTAGTAAATACAGGGATAAGGAGGAGACCCAGTACTTC
>TRBD1|TRBV5-1|TRBJ1-1|NA
CASSFNRGTGWNTEAFF
TGCGCCAGCAGCTTTAACAGGGGAACGGGGTGGAACACTGAAGCTTTCTTT
>TRBD1|TRBV5-1|TRBJ1-6|NA
CASSLGTGESPLHF
TGCGCCAGCAGCTTGGGGACAGGGGAATCACCCCTCCACTTT
>NA|TRBV28|TRBJ1-2|once
CASTTGRGAEGYGYTF
TGTGCCAGCACGACGGGGCGGGGGGCGGAGGGCTATGGCTACACCTTC
>TRBD1|TRBV15|TRBJ2-5|NA
CATSRDRQGSETQYF
TGTGCCACCAGCAGAGACCGACAGGGTTCCGAGACCCAGTACTTC
>TRBD1|TRBV30|TRBJ1-2|NA
CAWSMPGGGYTF
TGTGCCTGGAGTATGCCAGGGGGTGGCTACACCTTC
>NA|TRBV2|TRBJ1-2|NA
CASSEHKMLANYGYTF
TGTGCCAGCAGTGAACATAAGATGTTAGCTAACTATGGCTACACCTTC
>TRBD1|TRBV28|TRBJ1-2|NA
CASSDRTGDGYTF
TGTGCCAGCAGTGACCGGACAGGCGACGGCTACACCTTC
>TRBD2|TRBV27|TRBJ2-1|NA
CAISSGRGNNEQFF
TGTGCCATCAGTAGCGGGAGGGGAAACAATGAGCAGTTCTTC
>NA|TRBV3-1/TRBV3-2|TRBJ1-5|NA
CASSQLPLQKSNQPQHF
TGTGCCAGCAGCCAGCTCCCCTTACAGAAGAGCAATCAGCCCCAGCATTTT
>NA|TRBV28|TRBJ1-3|NA
CASSLTGVKGNTIYF
TGTGCCAGCAGTTTAACGGGGGTAAAAGGAAACACCATATATTTT
>TRBD1|TRBV27|TRBJ1-6|NA
CASKGATGTVNSPPLHF
TGTGCCAGCAAGGGTGCAACCGGGACAGTAAATTCGCCACCCCTCCACTTT
>TRBD1|TRBV11-3|TRBJ2-7|NA
CASSYQGAGEQYF
TGTGCCAGCAGTTATCAGGGGGCTGGCGAGCAGTACTTC
>NA|TRBV14|TRBJ1-2|NA
CASSQHHSSNYGYTF
TGTGCCAGCAGCCAGCATCACTCAAGTAACTATGGCTACACCTTC
>NA|TRBV14|TRBJ1-2|NA
CASSHKDRKSSPNYGYTF
TGTGCCAGCAGCCACAAAGACAGGAAATCATCTCCTAACTATGGCTACACCTTC
>NA|TRBV6-5|TRBJ1-1|NA
CASTGERDEAFF
TGTGCCAGCACCGGGGAAAGGGATGAAGCTTTCTTT
>NA|TRBV21-1|TRBJ1-1|NA
CASSKAGAGVNTEAFF
TGTGCCAGCAGCAAAGCAGGGGCGGGGGTGAACACTGAAGCTTTCTTT
>NA|TRBV9|TRBJ2-1|once
CASSDPTGSVDNEQFF
TGTGCCAGCAGCGACCCGACAGGATCGGTCGACAATGAGCAGTTCTTC
>TRBD1|TRBV5-1|TRBJ1-1|NA
CASSSGTGFTEAFF
TGCGCCAGCAGCTCCGGGACAGGGTTCACTGAAGCTTTCTTT
>TRBD2|TRBV2|TRBJ2-1|NA
CARSAGVSNEQFF
TGTGCCAGATCAGCGGGAGTCAGCAATGAGCAGTTCTTC
>TRBD2|TRBV29-1|TRBJ2-7|NA
CSVDGLAGGEYEQYF
TGCAGCGTTGACGGCCTAGCGGGAGGGGAATACGAGCAGTACTTC
>NA|TRBV3-1/TRBV3-2|TRBJ2-7|NA
CASSQDGRVNHEQYF
TGTGCCAGCAGCCAAGACGGCAGGGTAAACCACGAGCAGTACTTC